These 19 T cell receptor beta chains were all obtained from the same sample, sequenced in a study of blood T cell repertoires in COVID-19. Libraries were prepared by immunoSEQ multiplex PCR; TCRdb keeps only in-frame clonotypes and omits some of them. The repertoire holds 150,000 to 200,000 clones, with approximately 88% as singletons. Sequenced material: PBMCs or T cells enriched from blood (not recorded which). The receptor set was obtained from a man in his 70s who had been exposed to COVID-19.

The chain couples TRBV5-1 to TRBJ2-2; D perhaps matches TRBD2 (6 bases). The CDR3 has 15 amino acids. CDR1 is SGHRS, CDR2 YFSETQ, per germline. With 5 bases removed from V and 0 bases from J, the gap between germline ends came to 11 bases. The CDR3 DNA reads TGCGCCAGCAGTTTCCTAGCGACGAACACCGGGGAGCTGTTTTTT. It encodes CASSFLATNTGELFF.

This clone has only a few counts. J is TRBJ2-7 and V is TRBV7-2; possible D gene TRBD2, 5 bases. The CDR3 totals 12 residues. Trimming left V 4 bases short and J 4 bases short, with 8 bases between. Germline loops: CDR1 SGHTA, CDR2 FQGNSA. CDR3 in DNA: TGTGCCAGCAGCTCGGGGAATTACGAGCAGTACTTC. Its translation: CASSSGNYEQYF.

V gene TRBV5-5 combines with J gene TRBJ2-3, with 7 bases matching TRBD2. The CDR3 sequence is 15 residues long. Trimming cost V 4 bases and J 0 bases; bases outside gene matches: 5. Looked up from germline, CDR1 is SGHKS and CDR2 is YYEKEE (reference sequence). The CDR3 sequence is CASSIPSGSTDTQYF. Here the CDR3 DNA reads TGTGCCAGCAGCATTCCTAGCGGTAGCACAGATACGCAGTATTTT.

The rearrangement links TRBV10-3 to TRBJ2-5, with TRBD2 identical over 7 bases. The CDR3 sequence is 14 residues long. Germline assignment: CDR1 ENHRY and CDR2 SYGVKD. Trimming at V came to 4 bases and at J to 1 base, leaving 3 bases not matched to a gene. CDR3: CAISGASGQETQYF. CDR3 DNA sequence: TGTGCCATCAGTGGGGCTAGCGGCCAAGAGACCCAGTACTTC.

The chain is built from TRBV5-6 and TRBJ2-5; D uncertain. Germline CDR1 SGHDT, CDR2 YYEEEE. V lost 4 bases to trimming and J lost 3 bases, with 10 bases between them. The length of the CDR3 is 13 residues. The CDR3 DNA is TGTGCCAGCAGCCTAACCCCGGAAGAGACCCAGTACTTC. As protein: CASSLTPEETQYF.

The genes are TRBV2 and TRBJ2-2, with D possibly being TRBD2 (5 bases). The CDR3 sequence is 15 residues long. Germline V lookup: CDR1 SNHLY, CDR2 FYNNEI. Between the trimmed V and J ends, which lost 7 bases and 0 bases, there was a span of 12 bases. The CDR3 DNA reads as TGTGCCAGCAAATGGACTGACGCGAACACCGGGGAGCTGTTTTTT. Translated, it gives CASKWTDANTGELFF.

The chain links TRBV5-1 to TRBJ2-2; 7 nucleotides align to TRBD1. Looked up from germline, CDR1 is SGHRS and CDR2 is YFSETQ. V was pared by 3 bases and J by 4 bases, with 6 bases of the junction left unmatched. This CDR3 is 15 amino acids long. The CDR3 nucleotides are TGCGCCAGCAGCTCCGGGACAGCCTTCACCGGGGAGCTGTTTTTT. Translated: CASSSGTAFTGELFF.

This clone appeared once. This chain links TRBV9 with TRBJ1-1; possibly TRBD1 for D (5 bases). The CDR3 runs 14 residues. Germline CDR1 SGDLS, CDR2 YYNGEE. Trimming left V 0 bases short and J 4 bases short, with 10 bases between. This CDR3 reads CASSVVVRATEAFF. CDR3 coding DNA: TGTGCCAGCAGCGTAGTGGTCAGGGCCACTGAAGCTTTCTTT. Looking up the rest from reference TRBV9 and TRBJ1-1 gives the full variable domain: DSGVTQTPKHLITATGQRVTLRCSPRSGDLSVYWYQQSLDQGLQFLIQYYNGEERAKGNILERFSAQQFPDLHSELNLSSLELGDSALYFCASSVVVRATEAFFGQGTRLTVV.

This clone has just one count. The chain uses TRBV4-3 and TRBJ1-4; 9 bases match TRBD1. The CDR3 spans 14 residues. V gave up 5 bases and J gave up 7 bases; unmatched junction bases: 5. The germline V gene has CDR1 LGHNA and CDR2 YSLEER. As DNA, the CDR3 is TGCGCCAGCAGCGGCCGGGACAGGGCTGAAAAACTGTTTTTT. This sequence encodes CASSGRDRAEKLFF.

Written as DNA, the CDR3 is TGTGCCAGCAGCTTTTTGGACAGGTGGAACACTGAAGCTTTCTTT. Translated: CASSFLDRWNTEAFF. This chain links TRBV5-8 with TRBJ1-1; TRBD1 aligns across 7 bases. The junction had 5 bases not matched to a gene; V was cut back by 2 bases and J by 1 base. This CDR3 is 15 amino acids long. The germline gives CDR1 SGHTS, CDR2 YDEGEE. The full variable domain, completed using reference TRBV5-8 and TRBJ1-1, is EAGVTQSPTHLIKTRGQQATLRCSPISGHTSVYWYQQALGLGLQFLLWYDEGEERNRGNFPPRFSGRQFPNYSSELNVNALELEDSALYLCASSFLDRWNTEAFFGQGTRLTVV.

Written as DNA, the CDR3 is TGTGCCAGCAGTTACGGCTTTCCGGGGGAGACCCAGTACTTC. Amino acid sequence: CASSYGFPGETQYF. The genes are TRBV6-2 or TRBV6-3 and TRBJ2-5; a weak D match, TRBD2 (5 bases). The CDR3 extends over 14 amino acids. V lost 2 bases and J lost 5, with 12 bases in between. Germline V gives CDR1 MNHEY, CDR2 SVGEGT.

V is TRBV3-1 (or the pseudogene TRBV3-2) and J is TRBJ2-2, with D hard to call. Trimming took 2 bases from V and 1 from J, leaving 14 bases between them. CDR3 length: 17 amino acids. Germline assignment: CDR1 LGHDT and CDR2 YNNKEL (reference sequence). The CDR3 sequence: CASSQYTVIQNTGELFF. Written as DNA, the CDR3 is TGTGCCAGCAGCCAATATACGGTGATCCAGAACACCGGGGAGCTGTTTTTT.

The CDR3 loop reads CASSYAGSGSSYEQYF. The CDR3 region has the DNA TGTGCCAGCAGTTACGCGGGTAGCGGCAGCTCCTACGAGCAGTACTTC. The rearrangement joins TRBV6-5 to TRBJ2-7; tentatively, D is TRBD2 (6 bases). The CDR3 consists of 16 residues. Deletions cut 2 bases from V and 0 bases from J, with 14 bases between. The germline CDR1 and CDR2 sequences are MNHEY and SVGAGI.

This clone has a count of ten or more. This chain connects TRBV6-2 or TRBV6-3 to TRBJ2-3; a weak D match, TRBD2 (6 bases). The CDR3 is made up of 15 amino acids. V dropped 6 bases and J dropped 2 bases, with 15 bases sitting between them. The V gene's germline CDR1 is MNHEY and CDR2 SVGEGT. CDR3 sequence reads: CASSRLGRTTDTQYF. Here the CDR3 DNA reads TGTGCCAGCAGCAGACTAGGACGGACCACAGATACGCAGTATTTT.

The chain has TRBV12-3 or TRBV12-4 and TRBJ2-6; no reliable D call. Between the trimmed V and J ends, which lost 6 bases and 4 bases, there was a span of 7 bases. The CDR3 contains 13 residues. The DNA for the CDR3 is TGTGCCAGCAGCCCTCTGGGGGCCAACGTCCTGACTTTC. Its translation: CASSPLGANVLTF.

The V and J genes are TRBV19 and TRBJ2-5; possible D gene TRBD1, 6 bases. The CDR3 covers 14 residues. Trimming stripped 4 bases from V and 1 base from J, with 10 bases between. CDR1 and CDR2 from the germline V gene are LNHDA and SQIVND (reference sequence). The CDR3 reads CASSRQAPQETQYF. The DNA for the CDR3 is TGTGCCAGTAGTAGACAGGCCCCCCAAGAGACCCAGTACTTC.

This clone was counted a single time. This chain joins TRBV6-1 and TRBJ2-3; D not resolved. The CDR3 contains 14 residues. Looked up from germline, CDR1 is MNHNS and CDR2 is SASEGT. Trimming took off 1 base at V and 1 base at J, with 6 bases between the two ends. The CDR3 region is CASSEGQGTDTQYF. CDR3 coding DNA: TGTGCCAGCAGTGAAGGGCAGGGCACAGATACGCAGTATTTT.

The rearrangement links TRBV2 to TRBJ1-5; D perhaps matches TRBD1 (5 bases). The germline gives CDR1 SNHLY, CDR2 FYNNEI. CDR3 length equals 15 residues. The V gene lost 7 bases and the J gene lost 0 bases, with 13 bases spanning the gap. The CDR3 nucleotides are TGTGCCAGCACCCCTGGGGCTCATAGCAATCAGCCCCAGCATTTT. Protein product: CASTPGAHSNQPQHF.

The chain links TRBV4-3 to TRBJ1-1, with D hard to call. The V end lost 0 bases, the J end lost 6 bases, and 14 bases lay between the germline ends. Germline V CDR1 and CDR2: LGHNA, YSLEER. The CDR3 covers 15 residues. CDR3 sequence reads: CASSQDPRALAEAFF. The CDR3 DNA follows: TGCGCCAGCAGCCAAGATCCGAGGGCGCTCGCTGAAGCTTTCTTT.